This T cell receptor (beta chain) was retrieved from a study of beta chain features in type 1 diabetes. For the study at large: Researchers looked at some 110 million sorted cells across all samples. General study findings and limits: Shorter TCRB CDR3s, moderately but significantly so, were found in Type 1 diabetes patients in all four CD4+ subsets.

On this clone: Its antigen is undetermined.

Since all of the isolated RNA was reverse transcribed, expressed TCRB transcripts were what got sequenced. TCRdb keeps only in-frame clones here, not all; method: immunoSEQ multiplex PCR. The data hold 60,000 to 75,000 clones, with approximately 50% observed a single time. Deletions cut 6 bases from V and 3 bases from J, with 8 bases between. Looked up from germline, CDR1 is SNHLY and CDR2 is FYNNEI. CDR3 length: 12 residues. The specimen sequenced was central memory CD4+ T cells from blood. The origin of this receptor is a man aged 25 to 45 with type 1 diabetes. The chain uses TRBV2 and TRBJ1-1; perhaps TRBD1 as D (6 bases). This chain's CDR3 is CASSYRDTEAFF. The CDR3 region has the DNA TGTGCCAGCAGCTACAGGGACACTGAAGCTTTCTTT.